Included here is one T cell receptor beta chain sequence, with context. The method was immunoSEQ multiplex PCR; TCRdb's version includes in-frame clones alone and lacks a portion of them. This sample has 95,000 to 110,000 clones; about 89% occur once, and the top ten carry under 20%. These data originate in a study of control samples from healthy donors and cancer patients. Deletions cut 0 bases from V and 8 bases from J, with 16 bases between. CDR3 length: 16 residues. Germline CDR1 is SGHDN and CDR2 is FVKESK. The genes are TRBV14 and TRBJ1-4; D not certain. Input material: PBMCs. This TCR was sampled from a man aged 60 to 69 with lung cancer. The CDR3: CASSQDRLRSSEKLFF. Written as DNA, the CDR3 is TGTGCCAGCAGCCAAGACCGGCTCCGTTCGTCAGAAAAACTGTTTTTT.